This T cell receptor beta chain was retrieved from a study of PD-1 blockade in classical Hodgkin lymphoma (dated by TCRdb to 2018 to 2021). Concerning the study at large: Nivolumab dosing was 3 mg/kg intravenously every 2 weeks, continuing until either disease progression or unacceptable toxicity. A peripheral blood immune signature of response to PD-1 blockade in classical Hodgkin lymphoma was defined using TCR beta sequencing and CyTOF.

Paper-wide results and their limitations: The study was restricted to a single clinical trial cohort, and the causes of repertoire differences, possibly disease activity or prior therapy, were left undefined. Diversity was lower in patients who began nivolumab less than 1 year after ASCT, so these patients were left out of later analyses to avoid confounding by immune reconstitution. Baseline TCR diversity was reported as lower in newly diagnosed patients than in healthy donors, and lower still in relapsed/refractory patients. Trial patients achieving complete response had baseline diversity similar to newly diagnosed patients, whereas partial responders and progressors had significantly lower diversity. A significant rise by C4D1 was seen in CD4+ but not CD8+ TCR diversity (p=0.0027 vs p=0.16), with the rise being most apparent in complete responders (p=0.02).

The time point label of this sample denotes: cycle 2 day 1 (C2D1) of nivolumab. Every trial patient had relapsed following autologous stem cell transplantation, and prior brentuximab vedotin exposure was what differed among cohorts A, B and C. The trial cohort included more than 55 patients with relapsed/refractory classical Hodgkin lymphoma, and each patient had a best overall response of complete response, partial response or progressive disease. Single-agent nivolumab was administered to trial patients in the multi-cohort phase II CheckMate 205 trial. An independent review committee assessed best overall response by applying the 2007 International Working Group response criteria. Trial PBMCs were collected just before the start of nivolumab (C1D1) and during therapy at cycle 2 day 1 and cycle 4 day 1. After peripheral blood was drawn into 8 mL Vacutainer Cell Preparation Tubes, PBMCs were isolated by centrifugation and then cryopreserved.

A note on this clone: Its antigen is still unknown. The input lacks base qualities; no much larger clone sits a single base away.

Genomic DNA was extracted with the Qiagen DNeasy kit from unsorted PBMCs and from negatively selected CD4+ and CD8+ fractions. Using primers that anneal to V and J segments, immunoSEQ multiplex PCR amplified the TCR beta CDR3 regions. A synthetic immune receptor repertoire was used to minimize amplification bias, and remaining bias was computationally removed after sequencing. The study's own analysis went as follows. Repertoire diversity was quantified as the Shannon entropy index using custom Python scripts. Unsorted, CD4+ and CD8+ repertoires were examined separately, except in combined analyses, for which CD4+ and CD8+ sequences were merged in silico. A clone was considered expanded if an increase in frequency of at least 2-fold after treatment relative to C1D1 was found, and a pseudocount of 0.5 was applied to clones undetected at baseline. Singleton clones were defined as clones with 0 or 1 copy at C1D1, and non-singleton clones were defined as clones with 2 or more copies. Clones expanded in unsorted samples were assigned a CD4+, CD8+ or unknown annotation through matching of protein sequences in sorted samples from the same patient. Diversity changes from C1D1 to C4D1 were tested in paired samples using Wilcoxon tests. Sourced from immuneACCESS, this table was stored by TCRdb with only in-frame sequences that have V and J called. A share of the clones is absent; for the studies checked, an unresolved V gene accounts for under half, and the remainder has no known explanation. V and J calls and clone size follow that table, whereas D and trimming were derived from the DNA. The sample includes over 90,000 clones, with roughly 87% observed a single time. The ten largest make up approximately 11% of the sample.

Here the sequenced sample was peripheral blood mononuclear cells (PBMCs), taken before the second cycle of nivolumab. This receptor was identified in a human donor with classical Hodgkin lymphoma.

The CDR3 region: CASSYSGTGEEQYF. The nucleotides are TGTGCCAGCAGTTACTCAGGGACAGGGGAAGAGCAGTACTTC. The chain was built from TRBV6-5 and TRBJ2-7, with 10 bases aligning to TRBD1. The CDR3, from cysteine to phenylalanine, totals 14 residues. Of the read, only the CDR3 DNA is kept; its 42 bases are in frame from base 1. V has 0 bases trimmed and J has 7 bases trimmed; junction bases matching no gene number 3. According to the germline V gene, CDR1 reads MNHEY and CDR2 reads SVGAGI.